This T cell receptor (beta chain) was identified in a study of blood T cell repertoires in COVID-19. Overall study: The United States, Italy and Spain provided the acute and convalescent COVID-19 samples. PBMCs, B-cell-depleted T cells, or T cells were the source of the cDNA or gDNA that made up the material.

Original handling: Amplification from reference gene primers served as the basis for estimated nucleated cell counts. Clones were read by immunoSEQ multiplex PCR, and TCRdb kept only the in-frame ones, dropping some. V and J calls plus clone size are reproduced from that table; the DNA served to infer D and trimming. The sample contains 55,000 to 90,000 clones, around nine tenths of which appear only once. This CDR3 is built from 13 residues. From germline, CDR1 is MNHEY and CDR2 SVGAGI. V lost 4 bases, J lost 7 bases, and 11 bases lay in between. This chain joins TRBV6-5 and TRBJ2-4; tentative D call: TRBD2 (6 bases). Specimen: peripheral blood. This clonotype originated in a woman aged 55-69 years with acute or convalescent COVID-19. This CDR3 is CASSSSGGNIQYF. The CDR3 region has the DNA TGTGCCAGCAGTTCCTCTGGGGGGAACATTCAGTACTTC.